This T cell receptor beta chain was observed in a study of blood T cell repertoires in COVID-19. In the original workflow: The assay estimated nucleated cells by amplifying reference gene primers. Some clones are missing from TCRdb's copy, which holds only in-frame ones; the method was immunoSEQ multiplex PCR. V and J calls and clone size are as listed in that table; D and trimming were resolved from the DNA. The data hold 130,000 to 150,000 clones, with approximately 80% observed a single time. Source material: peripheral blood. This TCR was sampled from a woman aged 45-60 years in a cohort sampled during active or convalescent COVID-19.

CDR3 amino acids: CASSSLGGGYNEQFF. CDR3 coding DNA: TGTGCCAGCAGCTCATTGGGGGGGGGCTACAATGAGCAGTTCTTC. The chain carries TRBV14 and TRBJ2-1; 7 bases fit TRBD2. V lost 5 bases and J lost 3; bases outside the gene matches: 7. This CDR3 spans 15 amino acids. Germline CDR1 is SGHDN and CDR2 is FVKESK.